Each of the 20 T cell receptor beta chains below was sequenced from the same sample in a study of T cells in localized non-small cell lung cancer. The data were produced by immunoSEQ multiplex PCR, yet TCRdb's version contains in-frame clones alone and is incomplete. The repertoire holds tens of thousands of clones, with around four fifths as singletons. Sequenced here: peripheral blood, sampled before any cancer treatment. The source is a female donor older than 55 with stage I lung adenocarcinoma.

The CDR3 DNA follows: TGTGCCAGCAGCTCGGTTGGTCAGCCCCAGCATTTT. Protein: CASSSVGQPQHF. The V gene is TRBV13, the J gene TRBJ1-5; D unresolved. The CDR3 totals 12 residues. With 4 bases removed from V and 6 bases from J, the gap between germline ends came to 7 bases. The germline CDR1 and CDR2 sequences are PRHDT and FYEKMQ (reference sequence).

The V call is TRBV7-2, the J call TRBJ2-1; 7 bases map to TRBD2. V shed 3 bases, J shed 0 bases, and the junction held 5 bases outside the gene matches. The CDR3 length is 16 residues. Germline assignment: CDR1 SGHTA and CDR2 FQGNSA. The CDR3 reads CASSFRASGSYNEQFF. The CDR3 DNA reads TGTGCCAGCAGCTTTCGGGCTAGCGGCTCCTACAATGAGCAGTTCTTC.

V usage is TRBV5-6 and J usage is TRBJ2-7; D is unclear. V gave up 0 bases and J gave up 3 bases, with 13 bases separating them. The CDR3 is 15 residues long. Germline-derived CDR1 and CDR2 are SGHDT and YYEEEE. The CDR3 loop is CASSLGPGRIYEQYF. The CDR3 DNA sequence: TGTGCCAGCAGCTTGGGTCCGGGCAGGATCTACGAGCAGTACTTC. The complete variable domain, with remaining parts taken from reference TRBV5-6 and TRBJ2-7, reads DAGVTQSPTHLIKTRGQQVTLRCSPKSGHDTVSWYQQALGQGPQFIFQYYEEEERQRGNFPDRFSGHQFPNYSSELNVNALLLGDSALYLCASSLGPGRIYEQYFGPGTRLTVT.

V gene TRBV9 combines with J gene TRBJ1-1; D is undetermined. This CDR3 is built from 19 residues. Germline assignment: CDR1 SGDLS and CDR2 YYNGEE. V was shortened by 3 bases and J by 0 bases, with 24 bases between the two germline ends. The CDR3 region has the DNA TGTGCCAGCAGCGACCCCCCGTCAGTAGAACGGCCCATGAACACTGAAGCTTTCTTT. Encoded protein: CASSDPPSVERPMNTEAFF.

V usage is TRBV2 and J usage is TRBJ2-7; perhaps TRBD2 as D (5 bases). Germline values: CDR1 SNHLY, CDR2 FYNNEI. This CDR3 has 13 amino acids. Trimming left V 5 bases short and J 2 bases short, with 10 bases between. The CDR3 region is CASSQDGTYEQYF. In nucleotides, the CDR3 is TGTGCCAGCAGTCAGGACGGGACCTACGAGCAGTACTTC.

CDR3 amino acids: CASSALDTSYEQYF. The CDR3 nucleotides read TGTGCCAGTAGCGCCCTCGACACCTCCTACGAGCAGTACTTC. J is TRBJ2-7 and V is TRBV19; D is uncertain. Trimming cost V 6 bases and J 0 bases, with 12 bases left between them. The CDR3 totals 14 residues. Germline CDR1 reads LNHDA; CDR2 reads SQIVND (reference sequence).

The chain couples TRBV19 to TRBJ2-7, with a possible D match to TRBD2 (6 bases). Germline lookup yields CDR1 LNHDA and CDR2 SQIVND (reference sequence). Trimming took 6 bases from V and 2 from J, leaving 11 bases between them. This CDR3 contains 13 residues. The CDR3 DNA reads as TGTGCCAGTAGAGCTGGAGGGACCTACGAGCAGTACTTC. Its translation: CASRAGGTYEQYF.

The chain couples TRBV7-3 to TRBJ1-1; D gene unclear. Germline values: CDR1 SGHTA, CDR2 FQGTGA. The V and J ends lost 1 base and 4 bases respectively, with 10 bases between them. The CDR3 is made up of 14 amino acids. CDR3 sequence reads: CASSLRPRGTEAFF. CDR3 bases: TGTGCCAGCAGCTTAAGGCCCCGGGGCACTGAAGCTTTCTTT.

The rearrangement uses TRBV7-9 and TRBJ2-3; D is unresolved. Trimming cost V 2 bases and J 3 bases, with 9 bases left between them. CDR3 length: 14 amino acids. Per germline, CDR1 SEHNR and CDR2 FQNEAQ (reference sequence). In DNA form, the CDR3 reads TGTGCCAGCAGCTTAAGCCTGAGAACAGATACGCAGTATTTT. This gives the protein CASSLSLRTDTQYF.

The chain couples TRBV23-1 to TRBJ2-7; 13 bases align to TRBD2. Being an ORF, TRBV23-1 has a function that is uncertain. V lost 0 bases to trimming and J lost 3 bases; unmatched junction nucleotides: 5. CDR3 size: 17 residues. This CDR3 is CASSQSSGLAGDYEQYF. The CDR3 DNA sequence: TGCGCCAGCAGTCAATCGTCCGGACTAGCGGGAGACTACGAGCAGTACTTC.

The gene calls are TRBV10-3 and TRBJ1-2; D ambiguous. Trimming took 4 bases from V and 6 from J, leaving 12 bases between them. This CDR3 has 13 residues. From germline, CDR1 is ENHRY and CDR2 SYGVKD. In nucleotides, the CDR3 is TGTGCCATCAGTGGGTCCCTTTTGAATGGCTACACCTTC. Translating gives CAISGSLLNGYTF.

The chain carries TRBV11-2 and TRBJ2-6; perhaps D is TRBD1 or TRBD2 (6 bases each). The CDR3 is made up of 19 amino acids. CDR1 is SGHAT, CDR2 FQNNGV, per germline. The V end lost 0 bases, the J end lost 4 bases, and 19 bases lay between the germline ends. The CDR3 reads CASSLDLLPGAAGANVLTF. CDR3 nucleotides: TGTGCCAGCAGCTTAGACTTACTGCCGGGGGCTGCAGGGGCCAACGTCCTGACTTTC.

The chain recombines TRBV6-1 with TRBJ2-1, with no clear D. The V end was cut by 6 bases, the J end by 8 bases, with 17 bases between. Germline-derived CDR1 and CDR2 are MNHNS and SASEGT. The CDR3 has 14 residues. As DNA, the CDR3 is TGTGCCAGCAGGGACCGTTCTAGGCGCGATGAGCAGTTCTTC. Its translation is CASRDRSRRDEQFF.

The CDR3 bases are TGTGCCAGCAGCTTAATTGGGACAGTGGACAATGAGCAGTTCTTC. It encodes CASSLIGTVDNEQFF. The V and J genes are TRBV13 and TRBJ2-1, with 7 bases matching TRBD1. V lost 2 bases to trimming and J lost 5 bases; unmatched junction nucleotides: 6. The CDR3 contains 15 residues. Germline V gives CDR1 PRHDT, CDR2 FYEKMQ (reference sequence).

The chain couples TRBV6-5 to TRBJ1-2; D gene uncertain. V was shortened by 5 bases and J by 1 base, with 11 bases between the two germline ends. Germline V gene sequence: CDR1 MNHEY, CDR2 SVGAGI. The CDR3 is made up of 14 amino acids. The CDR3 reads CASSDNPFNYGYTF. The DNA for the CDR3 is TGTGCCAGCAGTGACAACCCTTTTAACTATGGCTACACCTTC.

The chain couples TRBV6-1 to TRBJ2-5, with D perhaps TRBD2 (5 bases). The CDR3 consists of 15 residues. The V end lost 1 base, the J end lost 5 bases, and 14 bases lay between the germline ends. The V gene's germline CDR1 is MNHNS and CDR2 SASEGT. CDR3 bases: TGTGCCAGCAGTGAAGGGTGGCTAGCCGGGGAGACCCAGTACTTC. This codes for CASSEGWLAGETQYF.

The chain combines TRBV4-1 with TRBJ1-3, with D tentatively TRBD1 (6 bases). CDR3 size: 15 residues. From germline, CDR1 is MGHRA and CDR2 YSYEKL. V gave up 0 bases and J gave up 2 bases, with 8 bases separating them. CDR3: CASSQETGTGNTIYF. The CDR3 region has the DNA TGCGCCAGCAGCCAAGAAACAGGGACTGGAAACACCATATATTTT.

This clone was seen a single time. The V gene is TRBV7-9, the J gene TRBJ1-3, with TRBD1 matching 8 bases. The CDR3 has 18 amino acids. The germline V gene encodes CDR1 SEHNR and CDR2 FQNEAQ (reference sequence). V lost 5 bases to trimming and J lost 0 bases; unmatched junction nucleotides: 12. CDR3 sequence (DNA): TGTGCCAGCAGCACCCCGGACAGGGCAAGCAACTCTGGAAACACCATATATTTT. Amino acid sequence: CASSTPDRASNSGNTIYF.

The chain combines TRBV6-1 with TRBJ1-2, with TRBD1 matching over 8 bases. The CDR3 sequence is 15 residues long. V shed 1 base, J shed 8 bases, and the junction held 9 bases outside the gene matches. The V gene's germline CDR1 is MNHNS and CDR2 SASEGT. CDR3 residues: CASSEERQGRRGYTF. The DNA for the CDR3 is TGTGCCAGCAGTGAAGAGAGACAGGGGAGGAGAGGCTACACCTTC.

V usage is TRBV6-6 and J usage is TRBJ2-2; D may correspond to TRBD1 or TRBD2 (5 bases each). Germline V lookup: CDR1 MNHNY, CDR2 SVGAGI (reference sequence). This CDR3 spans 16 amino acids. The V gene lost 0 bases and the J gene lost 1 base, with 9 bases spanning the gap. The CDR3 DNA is TGTGCCAGCAGTTACTCGATGGGGGTGAACACCGGGGAGCTGTTTTTT. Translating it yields CASSYSMGVNTGELFF.